This T cell receptor beta chain derives from a study of blood T cell repertoires in COVID-19. The V segment lost 6 bases and the J segment 5 bases; nucleotides outside the gene matches: 11. The CDR3 length is 16 residues. The germline V gene encodes CDR1 SGHDN and CDR2 FVKESK. The data were produced by immunoSEQ multiplex PCR, yet TCRdb's version contains in-frame clones alone and is incomplete. The sample shows 75,000 to 80,000 clones, around 90% of them seen only once. The specimen was peripheral blood. The TCR sequence derives from a human donor in a cohort sampled during active COVID-19. V gene TRBV14 combines with J gene TRBJ2-4; 9 nucleotides match TRBD1. This CDR3 reads CASSPLQGAGQNIQYF. For the CDR3, the DNA is TGTGCCAGCAGTCCCTTACAGGGGGCCGGCCAAAACATTCAGTACTTC.